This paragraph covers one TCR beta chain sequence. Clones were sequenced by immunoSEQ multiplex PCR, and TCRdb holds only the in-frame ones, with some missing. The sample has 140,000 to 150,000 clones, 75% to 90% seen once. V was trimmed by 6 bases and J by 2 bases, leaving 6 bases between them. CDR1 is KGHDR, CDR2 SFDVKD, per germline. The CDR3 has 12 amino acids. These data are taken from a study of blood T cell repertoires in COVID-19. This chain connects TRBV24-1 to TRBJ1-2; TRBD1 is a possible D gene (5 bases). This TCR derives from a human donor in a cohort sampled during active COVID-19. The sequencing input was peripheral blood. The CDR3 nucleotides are TGTGCCACCAGTCCAGGGAACTATGGCTACACCTTC. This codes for CATSPGNYGYTF.